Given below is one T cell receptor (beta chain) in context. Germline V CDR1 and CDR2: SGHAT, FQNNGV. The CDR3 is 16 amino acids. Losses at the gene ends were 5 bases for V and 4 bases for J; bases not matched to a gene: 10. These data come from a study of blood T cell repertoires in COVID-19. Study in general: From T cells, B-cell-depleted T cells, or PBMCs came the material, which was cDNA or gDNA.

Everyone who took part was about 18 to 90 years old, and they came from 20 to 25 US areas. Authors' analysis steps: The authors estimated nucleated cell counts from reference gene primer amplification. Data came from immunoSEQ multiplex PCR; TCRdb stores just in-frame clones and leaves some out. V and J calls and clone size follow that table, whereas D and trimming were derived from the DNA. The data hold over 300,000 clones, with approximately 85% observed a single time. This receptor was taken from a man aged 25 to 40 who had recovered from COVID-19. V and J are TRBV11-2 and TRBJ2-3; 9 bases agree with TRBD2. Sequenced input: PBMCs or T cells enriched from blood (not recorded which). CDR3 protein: CASSPQLAGAADTQYF. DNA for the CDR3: TGTGCCAGCAGCCCTCAATTAGCGGGGGCCGCAGATACGCAGTATTTT.